These 32 T cell receptor beta chains were all obtained from the same sample, sequenced in a study of blood T cell repertoires in COVID-19. The method was immunoSEQ multiplex PCR; TCRdb's version includes in-frame clones alone and lacks a portion of them. The sample has approximately 200,000 clones, about 84% seen once. Sequenced input: peripheral blood. All receptors come from a woman in her twenties or thirties with acute or convalescent COVID-19.

The sample holds a few counts of this clone. V is TRBV30 and J is TRBJ1-2, with D maybe TRBD1 (5 bases). The germline V and J ends were trimmed by 0 bases and 2 bases, with 13 bases remaining between them. CDR1 and CDR2 (germline): GTSNPN, SVGIG (reference sequence). The CDR3 has 15 residues. CDR3 sequence (DNA): TGTGCCTGGAGTGTAGGAGGAGGGGTAAACTATGGCTACACCTTC. As protein: CAWSVGGGVNYGYTF.

In this sample, this clone turned up a few times. This rearrangement joins TRBV19 to TRBJ2-3; possible D gene TRBD1, 5 bases. This CDR3 has 16 residues. Germline CDR1 and CDR2: LNHDA and SQIVND (reference sequence). Trimming took 4 bases from V and 2 from J, leaving 16 bases between them. The CDR3 reads CASSTGQKRTTDTQYF. The CDR3, as DNA: TGTGCCAGTAGTACCGGACAAAAACGGACCACAGATACGCAGTATTTT.

The chain carries TRBV6-6 and TRBJ2-7; possible D gene TRBD1, 6 bases. The CDR3 contains 13 residues. Trimming cost V 5 bases and J 2 bases, with 10 bases left between them. The germline V gene encodes CDR1 MNHNY and CDR2 SVGAGI (reference sequence). The CDR3 sequence is CASSPGHPYEQYF. In DNA form, the CDR3 reads TGTGCCAGCAGTCCGGGACACCCCTACGAGCAGTACTTC.

The chain joins TRBV5-1 to TRBJ2-7, with TRBD1 matching 7 bases. The junction had 4 bases not matched to a gene; V was cut back by 7 bases and J by 0 bases. CDR1 and CDR2 from the germline V gene are SGHRS and YFSETQ. There are 13 residues in the CDR3. CDR3 sequence: CASGDSLSYEQYF. The CDR3 DNA is TGCGCCAGCGGGGACAGTCTCTCCTACGAGCAGTACTTC.

The chain carries TRBV5-8 and TRBJ2-1, with unresolved D. CDR1 SGHTS and CDR2 YDEGEE come from the germline V gene. With 0 bases removed from V and 0 bases from J, the gap between germline ends came to 10 bases. The CDR3 loop spans 16 amino acids. The CDR3 sequence: CASSLADSSSYNEQFF. The DNA of the CDR3 is TGTGCCAGCAGCTTGGCAGACTCCAGCTCCTACAATGAGCAGTTCTTC.

This chain links TRBV2 with TRBJ1-5, with TRBD1 identical over 9 bases. Per the germline V gene, CDR1 is SNHLY and CDR2 is FYNNEI. The CDR3 totals 20 residues. J was trimmed by 0 bases and V by 0 bases; bases with no gene match: 12. The CDR3 sequence is CASSEADRGGFVYSNQPQHF. In DNA form, the CDR3 reads TGTGCCAGCAGTGAAGCGGACAGGGGCGGATTTGTATATAGCAATCAGCCCCAGCATTTT.

The rearrangement joins TRBV11-2 to TRBJ2-7; tentative D call: TRBD2 (5 bases). Germline CDR1 reads SGHAT; CDR2 reads FQNNGV. This CDR3 has 14 amino acids. Trimming removed 5 bases at V and 2 bases at J, with 13 bases between. CDR3 residues: CASSPSSGAYEQYF. The CDR3, as DNA: TGTGCCAGCAGCCCCAGCAGCGGAGCCTACGAGCAGTACTTC.

The chain joins TRBV11-2 to TRBJ1-2; unclear D gene. Trimming shortened V by 4 bases and J by 4 bases, and 10 bases separated the two germline ends. Germline V lookup: CDR1 SGHAT, CDR2 FQNNGV. The CDR3 runs 13 residues. CDR3 sequence: CASSSLYSYGYTF. Here the CDR3 DNA reads TGTGCCAGCAGCTCCCTGTACAGCTATGGCTACACCTTC.

V gene TRBV14 combines with J gene TRBJ2-3; D is unclear. The germline CDR1 and CDR2 sequences are SGHDN and FVKESK. Trimming removed 5 bases at V and 0 bases at J, with 9 bases between. This CDR3 spans 14 amino acids. The CDR3 reads CASSAKASTDTQYF. DNA for the CDR3: TGTGCCAGCAGCGCGAAAGCTAGCACAGATACGCAGTATTTT.

V gene TRBV7-2 combines with J gene TRBJ1-2; D is possibly TRBD1 (6 bases). The CDR3 spans 13 residues. The germline CDR1 and CDR2 sequences are SGHTA and FQGNSA. V dropped 0 bases and J dropped 6 bases, with 8 bases sitting between them. The CDR3 here is CASSLAQGHGYTF. In DNA, the CDR3 is TGTGCCAGCAGCTTAGCGCAGGGGCATGGCTACACCTTC. The full variable domain, completed using reference TRBV7-2 and TRBJ1-2, is GAGVSQSPSNKVTEKGKDVELRCDPISGHTALYWYRQSLGQGLEFLIYFQGNSAPDKSGLPSDRFSAERTGGSVSTLTIQRTQQEDSAVYLCASSLAQGHGYTFGSGTRLTVV.

The V gene is TRBV6-5, the J gene TRBJ1-2; perhaps TRBD1 as D (6 bases). Germline CDR1 reads MNHEY; CDR2 reads SVGAGI. Between the trimmed V and J ends, which lost 3 bases and 4 bases, there was a span of 12 bases. This CDR3 contains 14 residues. CDR3 amino acids: CASSYGQSFYGYTF. For the CDR3, the DNA is TGTGCCAGCAGTTATGGACAGTCGTTCTATGGCTACACCTTC.

The rearrangement links TRBV5-1 to TRBJ2-4, with a tentative D call TRBD2 (6 bases). The CDR3 spans 16 residues. The V and J ends lost 4 bases and 0 bases respectively, with 14 bases between them. Germline CDR1 is SGHRS and CDR2 is YFSETQ. The CDR3 nucleotides are TGCGCCAGCAGCGATCAGACGGGACTAGCCAAAAACATTCAGTACTTC. Translation gives CASSDQTGLAKNIQYF.

The V gene is TRBV6-4, the J gene TRBJ1-1, with D maybe TRBD1 (6 bases). Germline V lookup: CDR1 MRHNA, CDR2 SNTAGT. The V end lost 4 bases, the J end lost 3 bases, and 12 bases lay between the germline ends. The CDR3 runs to 14 residues. CDR3 in amino acids: CASSGIEGDTEAFF. The DNA of the CDR3 is TGTGCCAGCAGTGGAATTGAGGGGGACACTGAAGCTTTCTTT.

V is TRBV12-3 or TRBV12-4 and J is TRBJ2-7; TRBD1 matches at 7 bases. CDR3 size: 13 residues. V was pared by 10 bases and J by 2 bases, with 8 bases of the junction left unmatched. As DNA, the CDR3 is TGTGCCACTAGACAGGGCTTGACCTACGAGCAGTACTTC. Its translation is CATRQGLTYEQYF.

The genes are TRBV9 and TRBJ1-1, with 7 nucleotides matching TRBD1. The junction had 11 bases not matched to a gene; V was cut back by 4 bases and J by 11 bases. The CDR3 is 13 residues long. Germline lookup yields CDR1 SGDLS and CDR2 YYNGEE. This CDR3 is CASSPPTGDSAFF. In DNA, the CDR3 is TGTGCCAGCAGCCCCCCCACAGGGGATAGCGCTTTCTTT.

The J gene is TRBJ2-2, the V gene TRBV6-5; 10 positions agree with TRBD2. J gave up 1 base and V 5 bases, and 1 base lay outside the gene matches. This CDR3 region has 15 residues. CDR1 and CDR2 from the germline V gene are MNHEY and SVGAGI. This chain's CDR3 is CASSRTSGNTGELFF. In nucleotides, the CDR3 is TGTGCCAGCAGTCGGACTAGCGGGAACACCGGGGAGCTGTTTTTT.

V usage is TRBV11-2 and J usage is TRBJ2-7; no definite D call. The germline gives CDR1 SGHAT, CDR2 FQNNGV. The ends were cut back, 5 bases at V and 4 bases at J, with 12 bases in the middle. The CDR3 is made up of 13 amino acids. CDR3 protein: CASSHHRDYEQYF. In DNA, the CDR3 is TGTGCCAGCAGCCATCATCGAGATTACGAGCAGTACTTC.

The gene calls are TRBV3-1 (or the pseudogene TRBV3-2) and TRBJ1-3; no reliable D call. The V end was cut by 2 bases, the J end by 0 bases, with 8 bases between. The CDR3 has 15 amino acids. Germline lookup yields CDR1 LGHDT and CDR2 YNNKEL (reference sequence). The CDR3 sequence: CASSQSVRSGNTIYF. The CDR3 DNA is TGTGCCAGCAGCCAAAGCGTCCGCTCTGGAAACACCATATATTTT.

This clone has a handful of counts. The CDR3 here is CASSDGDRGRPEAFF. The CDR3 region has the DNA TGTGCCAGCAGCGACGGGGACAGGGGGCGTCCTGAAGCTTTCTTT. The chain combines TRBV5-4 with TRBJ1-1; 12 nucleotides match TRBD1. The junction had 7 bases not matched to a gene; V was cut back by 4 bases and J by 6 bases. Germline V gives CDR1 SGHNT, CDR2 YYREEE (reference sequence). The CDR3 length is 15 residues.

This clone was observed a handful of times. This chain connects TRBV6-2 or TRBV6-3 to TRBJ1-1, with unresolved D. This CDR3 spans 11 amino acids. Per the germline V gene, CDR1 is MNHEY and CDR2 is SVGEGT. The V end lost 4 bases, the J end lost 7 bases, and 7 bases lay between the germline ends. The CDR3 DNA reads as TGTGCCAGCAGTTCGTTCAGTGAAGCTTTCTTT. Its translation is CASSSFSEAFF.

This clone was observed many times. V is TRBV7-2 and J is TRBJ2-7; 8 bases line up with TRBD1. Trimming at V came to 5 bases and at J to 9 bases, leaving 6 bases not matched to a gene. CDR1 is SGHTA, CDR2 FQGNSA, per germline. The CDR3 covers 12 residues. CDR3 in amino acids: CASSLGTGRQYF. Written as DNA, the CDR3 is TGTGCCAGCAGCCTGGGGACAGGCAGGCAGTACTTC. The variable domain in full, completed from reference TRBV7-2 and TRBJ2-7, reads GAGVSQSPSNKVTEKGKDVELRCDPISGHTALYWYRQSLGQGLEFLIYFQGNSAPDKSGLPSDRFSAERTGGSVSTLTIQRTQQEDSAVYLCASSLGTGRQYFGPGTRLTVT.

V is TRBV11-2 and J is TRBJ2-3, with D possibly matching TRBD2 (5 bases). There are 16 residues in the CDR3. Germline CDR1 and CDR2: SGHAT and FQNNGV. V lost 3 bases and J 6 bases, leaving 19 bases between the germline ends. Here the CDR3 reads CASSFRPSGGLDTQYF. The CDR3 DNA follows: TGTGCCAGCAGCTTCCGTCCCAGCGGAGGCCTGGATACGCAGTATTTT. Full variable domain (rest looked up from reference TRBV11-2 and TRBJ2-3): EAGVAQSPRYKIIEKRQSVAFWCNPISGHATLYWYQQILGQGPKLLIQFQNNGVVDDSQLPKDRFSAERLKGVDSTLKIQPAKLEDSAVYLCASSFRPSGGLDTQYFGPGTRLTVL.

The chain is built from TRBV10-3 and TRBJ2-1; D remains unclear. The CDR3 is 14 amino acids. V was shortened by 6 bases and J by 0 bases, with 9 bases between the two germline ends. Germline V gene data show CDR1 as ENHRY and CDR2 as SYGVKD. In DNA form, the CDR3 reads TGTGCCATCAGGGCGGCGGTCTCCTACAATGAGCAGTTCTTC. Translated: CAIRAAVSYNEQFF.

This chain links TRBV28 with TRBJ2-7; 11 bases match TRBD1. The length of the CDR3 is 15 residues. Germline trimming cut 2 bases from V and 5 bases from J; bases unmatched to any gene: 5. CDR1 MDHEN and CDR2 SYDVKM come from the germline V gene. This CDR3 reads CASSLPGQGANEQYF. CDR3 coding DNA: TGTGCCAGCAGTTTACCCGGACAGGGGGCGAACGAGCAGTACTTC.

This chain links TRBV5-1 with TRBJ2-3, with 8 bases lining up with TRBD2. V shed 7 bases, J shed 4 bases, and the junction held 11 bases outside the gene matches. Germline CDR1 and CDR2: SGHRS and YFSETQ. The CDR3 is 15 amino acids. The CDR3 region is CASATSRGAADTQYF. The CDR3 DNA reads TGCGCCAGCGCCACATCGCGGGGGGCGGCAGATACGCAGTATTTT.

In this sample, this clone turned up once. This chain links TRBV15 with TRBJ2-6; TRBD1 is a possible D gene (6 bases). V dropped 2 bases and J dropped 1 base, with 9 bases sitting between them. The CDR3 consists of 16 residues. Germline V gives CDR1 LNHNV, CDR2 YYDKDF (reference sequence). The CDR3 is CATSRRTGSGANVLTF. CDR3 nucleotides: TGTGCCACCAGCAGACGTACAGGGTCTGGGGCCAACGTCCTGACTTTC.

CDR3 sequence: CASSLSAGTGVQPQHF. The DNA for the CDR3 is TGTGCCAGCAGTTTATCGGCCGGGACAGGGGTTCAGCCCCAGCATTTT. V and J are TRBV27 and TRBJ1-5, with 10 bases lining up with TRBD1. Germline V lookup: CDR1 MNHEY, CDR2 SMNVEV (reference sequence). This CDR3 is 16 amino acids long. V dropped 0 bases and J dropped 6; count of bases not matched to a gene: 5.

The chain carries TRBV3-1 (or the pseudogene TRBV3-2) and TRBJ1-1; 8 bases map to TRBD1. The CDR3 totals 16 residues. After removal of 0 bases from V and 4 bases from J, the junction contained 7 bases not matched to a gene. From germline, CDR1 is LGHDT and CDR2 YNNKEL (reference sequence). This CDR3 is CASSQDSGQGSTEAFF. The CDR3 DNA reads TGTGCCAGCAGCCAAGATTCTGGACAGGGATCCACTGAAGCTTTCTTT.

This clone occurred a few times. The chain couples TRBV2 to TRBJ1-1, with 7 bases lining up with TRBD1. With 6 bases clipped from V and 0 bases from J, the junction kept 1 base outside the gene matches. The CDR3 extends over 13 amino acids. The germline CDR1 and CDR2 sequences are SNHLY and FYNNEI. CDR3 nucleotides: TGTGCCAGCAGACAGGGGATGAACACTGAAGCTTTCTTT. It translates to CASRQGMNTEAFF.

About this clone: Other DNA sequences of this sample code for an identical CDR3. V is TRBV27 and J is TRBJ1-5; a possible D gene is TRBD1 (6 bases). V was clipped by 6 bases and J by 0 bases, with 12 bases between them. This CDR3 contains 15 residues. Per germline, CDR1 MNHEY and CDR2 SMNVEV (reference sequence). The CDR3 region is CASRRTEYSNQPQHF. CDR3 in DNA: TGTGCCAGCAGACGGACAGAGTATAGCAATCAGCCCCAGCATTTT.

The chain combines TRBV29-1 with TRBJ1-2; possible D gene TRBD1, 5 bases. This CDR3 is 11 amino acids long. The V end was cut by 4 bases, the J end by 4 bases, with 7 bases between. Per the germline V gene, CDR1 is SQVTM and CDR2 is ANQGSEA. The CDR3: CSVGGGYGYTF. CDR3 sequence (DNA): TGCAGCGTTGGGGGGGGCTATGGCTACACCTTC.

V is TRBV5-1 and J is TRBJ2-3; D is perhaps TRBD1 (6 bases). Germline V CDR1 and CDR2: SGHRS, YFSETQ. The CDR3 covers 15 residues. V was cut by 7 bases and J by 0 bases, with 15 bases left in between. CDR3 bases: TGCGCCAGCCGAAATATGGACAGAAGCACAGATACGCAGTATTTT. This translates into CASRNMDRSTDTQYF.